The entry below describes one T cell receptor beta chain. The antigen remains undetermined. The entry originates in a study of T cells in localized non-small cell lung cancer. Overall study findings and caveats: Maximal T cell clonality occurred in uninvolved adjacent lung, with tumor ranking below it. Sequencing involved a lone tumor region, leaving heterogeneity possible. Adjacent lung had a median approximately 57 of the 100 largest tumor clones. Those with higher blood T cell density had longer overall survival.

Trimming removed 9 bases at V and 0 bases at J, with 17 bases between. The CDR3 is 15 residues long. CDR1 and CDR2 (germline): MNHEY, SVGAGI. Here immunoSEQ multiplex PCR was the method, and the copy in TCRdb shows in-frame clones only, minus some. The table lists tens of thousands of clones, around four fifths of them singletons. This TCR came from a man aged 40-75 years with stage III lung adenocarcinoma. Material: peripheral blood mononuclear cells, obtained before any cancer treatment. The chain carries TRBV6-5 and TRBJ1-1, with D tentatively TRBD1 (5 bases). The CDR3 reads CASYLTQEMNTEAFF. The CDR3 region has the DNA TGTGCCAGTTACTTGACACAGGAAATGAACACTGAAGCTTTCTTT.